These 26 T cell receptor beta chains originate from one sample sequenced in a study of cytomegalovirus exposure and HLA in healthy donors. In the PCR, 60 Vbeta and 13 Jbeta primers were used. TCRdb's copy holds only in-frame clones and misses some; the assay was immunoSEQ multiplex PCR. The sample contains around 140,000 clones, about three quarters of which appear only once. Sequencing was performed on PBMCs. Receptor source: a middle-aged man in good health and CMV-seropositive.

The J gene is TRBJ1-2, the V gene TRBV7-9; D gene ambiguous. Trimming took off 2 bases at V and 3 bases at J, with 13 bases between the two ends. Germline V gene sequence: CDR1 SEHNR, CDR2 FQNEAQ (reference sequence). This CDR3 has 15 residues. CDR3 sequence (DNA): TGTGCCAGCAGCTTATTGGGCCGGATGTACTATGGCTACACCTTC. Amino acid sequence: CASSLLGRMYYGYTF.

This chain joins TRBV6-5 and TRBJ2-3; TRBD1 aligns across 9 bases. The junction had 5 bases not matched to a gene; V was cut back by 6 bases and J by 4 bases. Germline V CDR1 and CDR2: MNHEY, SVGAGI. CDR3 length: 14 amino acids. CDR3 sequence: CASRLRQGADTQYF. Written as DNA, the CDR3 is TGTGCCAGCAGACTCCGACAGGGGGCAGATACGCAGTATTTT.

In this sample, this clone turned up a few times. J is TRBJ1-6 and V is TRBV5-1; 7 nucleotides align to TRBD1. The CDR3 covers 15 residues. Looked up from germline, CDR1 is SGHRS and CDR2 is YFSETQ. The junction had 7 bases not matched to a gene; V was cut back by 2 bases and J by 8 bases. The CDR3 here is CASSFNTDRDSPLHF. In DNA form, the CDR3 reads TGCGCCAGCAGCTTTAATACCGACAGGGATTCACCCCTCCACTTT.

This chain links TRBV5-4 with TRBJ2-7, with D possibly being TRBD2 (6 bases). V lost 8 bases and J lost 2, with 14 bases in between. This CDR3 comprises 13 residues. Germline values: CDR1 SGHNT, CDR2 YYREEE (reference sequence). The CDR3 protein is CASSLRGAYEQYF. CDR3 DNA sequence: TGTGCCAGTTCACTGCGGGGAGCCTACGAGCAGTACTTC.

CDR3 residues: CASSWPGQGARSYGYTF. The CDR3 DNA reads as TGTGCCAGCAGCTGGCCGGGACAGGGGGCGAGAAGCTATGGCTACACCTTC. The gene calls are TRBV5-8 and TRBJ1-2; TRBD1 matches at 12 bases. Per the germline V gene, CDR1 is SGHTS and CDR2 is YDEGEE. The CDR3 runs 17 residues. Trimming removed 3 bases from V and 4 bases from J; junction bases left unmatched: 10.

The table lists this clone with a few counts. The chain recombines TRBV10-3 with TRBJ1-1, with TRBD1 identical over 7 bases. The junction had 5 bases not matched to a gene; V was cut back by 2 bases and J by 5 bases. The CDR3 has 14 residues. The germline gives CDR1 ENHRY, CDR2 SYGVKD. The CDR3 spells CAISETTRGTEAFF. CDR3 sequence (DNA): TGTGCCATCAGTGAGACTACCAGGGGGACTGAAGCTTTCTTT.

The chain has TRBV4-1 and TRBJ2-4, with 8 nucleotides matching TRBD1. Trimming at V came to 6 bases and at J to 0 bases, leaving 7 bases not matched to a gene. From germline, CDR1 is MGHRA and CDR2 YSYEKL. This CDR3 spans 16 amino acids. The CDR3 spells CASRGTGRLAKNIQYF. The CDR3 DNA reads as TGCGCCAGCAGGGGGACAGGACGTCTAGCCAAAAACATTCAGTACTTC.

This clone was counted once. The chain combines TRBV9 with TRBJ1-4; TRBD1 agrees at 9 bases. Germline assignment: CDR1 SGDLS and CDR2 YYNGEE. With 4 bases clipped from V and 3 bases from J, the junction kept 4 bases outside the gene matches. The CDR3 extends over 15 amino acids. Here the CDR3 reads CASSYTGGPNEKLFF. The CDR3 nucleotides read TGTGCCAGCAGCTACACAGGGGGCCCTAATGAAAAACTGTTTTTT.

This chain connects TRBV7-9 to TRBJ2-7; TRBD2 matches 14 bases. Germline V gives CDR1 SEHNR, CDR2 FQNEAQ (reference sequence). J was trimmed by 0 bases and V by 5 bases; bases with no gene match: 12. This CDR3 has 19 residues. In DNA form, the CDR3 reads TGTGCCAGCAGCGTTCCGGGGACTAGCGGGAGTACCTACTCCTACGAGCAGTACTTC. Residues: CASSVPGTSGSTYSYEQYF.

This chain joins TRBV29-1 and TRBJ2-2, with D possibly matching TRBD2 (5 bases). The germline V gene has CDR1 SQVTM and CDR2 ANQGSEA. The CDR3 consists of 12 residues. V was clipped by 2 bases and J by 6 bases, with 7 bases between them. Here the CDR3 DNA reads TGCAGCGTTGAACGAGCGGCCGGGGAGCTGTTTTTT. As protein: CSVERAAGELFF.

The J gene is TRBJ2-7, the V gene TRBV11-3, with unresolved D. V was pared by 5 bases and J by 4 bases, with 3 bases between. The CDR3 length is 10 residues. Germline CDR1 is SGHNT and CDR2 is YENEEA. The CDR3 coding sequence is TGTGCCAGCAGCCTATACGAGCAGTACTTC. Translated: CASSLYEQYF.

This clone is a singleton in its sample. For the CDR3, the DNA is TGTGCCAGCAGTGAAGCCGTCCCGTCGGGCGAGCAGTACTTC. It encodes CASSEAVPSGEQYF. The chain combines TRBV6-1 with TRBJ2-7; D remains ambiguous. Germline V gene lookup returns CDR1 MNHNS and CDR2 SASEGT. Deletions cut 0 bases from V and 6 bases from J, with 12 bases between. The CDR3 is 14 residues long.

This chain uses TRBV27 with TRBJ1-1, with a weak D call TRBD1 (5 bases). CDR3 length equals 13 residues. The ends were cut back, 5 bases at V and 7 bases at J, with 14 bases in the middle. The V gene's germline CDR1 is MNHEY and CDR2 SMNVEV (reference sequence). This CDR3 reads CASSPREVGEAFF. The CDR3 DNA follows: TGTGCCAGCAGTCCCAGGGAAGTGGGTGAAGCTTTCTTT.

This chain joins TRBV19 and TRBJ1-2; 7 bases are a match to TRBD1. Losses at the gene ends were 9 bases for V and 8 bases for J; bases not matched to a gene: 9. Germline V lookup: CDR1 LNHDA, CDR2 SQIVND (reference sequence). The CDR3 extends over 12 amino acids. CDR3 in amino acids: CASHDRVEGYTF. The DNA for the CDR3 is TGTGCCAGCCACGACAGGGTAGAGGGCTACACCTTC.

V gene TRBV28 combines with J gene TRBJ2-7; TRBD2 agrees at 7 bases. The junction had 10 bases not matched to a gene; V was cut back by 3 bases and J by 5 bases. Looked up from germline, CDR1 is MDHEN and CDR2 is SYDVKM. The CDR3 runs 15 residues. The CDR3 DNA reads TGTGCCAGCAGTTTTGGGGGGGAGGGCCTCCACGAGCAGTACTTC. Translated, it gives CASSFGGEGLHEQYF.

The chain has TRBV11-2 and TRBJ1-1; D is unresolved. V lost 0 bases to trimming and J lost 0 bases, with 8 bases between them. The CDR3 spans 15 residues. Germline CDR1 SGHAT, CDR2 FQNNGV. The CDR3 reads CASSLDNRMNTEAFF. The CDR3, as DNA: TGTGCCAGCAGCTTAGATAACAGAATGAACACTGAAGCTTTCTTT.

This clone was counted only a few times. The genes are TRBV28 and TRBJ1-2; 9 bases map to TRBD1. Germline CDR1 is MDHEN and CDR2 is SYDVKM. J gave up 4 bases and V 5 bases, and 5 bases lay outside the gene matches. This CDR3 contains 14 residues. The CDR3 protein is CASSKDRGGYGYTF. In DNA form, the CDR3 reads TGTGCCAGCAGTAAAGACAGGGGGGGCTATGGCTACACCTTC.

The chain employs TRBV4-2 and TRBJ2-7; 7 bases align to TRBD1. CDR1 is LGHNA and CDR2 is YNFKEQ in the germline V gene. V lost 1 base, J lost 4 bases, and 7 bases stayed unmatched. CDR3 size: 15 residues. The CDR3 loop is CASSQAPGQMYEQYF. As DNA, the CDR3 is TGTGCCAGCAGCCAAGCCCCGGGACAGATGTACGAGCAGTACTTC.

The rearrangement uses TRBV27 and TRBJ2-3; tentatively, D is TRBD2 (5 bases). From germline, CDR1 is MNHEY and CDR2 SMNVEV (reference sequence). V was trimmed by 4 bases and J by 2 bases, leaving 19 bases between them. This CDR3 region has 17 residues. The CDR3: CASSSGNRRLATDTQYF. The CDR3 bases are TGTGCCAGCAGTTCGGGAAACAGACGATTAGCCACAGATACGCAGTATTTT.

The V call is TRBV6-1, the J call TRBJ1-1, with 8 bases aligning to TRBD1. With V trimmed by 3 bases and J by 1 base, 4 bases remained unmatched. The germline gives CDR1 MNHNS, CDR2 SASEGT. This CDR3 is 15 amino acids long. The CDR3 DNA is TGTGCCAGCAGTGACAGGGGGCAAGCGAACACTGAAGCTTTCTTT. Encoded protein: CASSDRGQANTEAFF.

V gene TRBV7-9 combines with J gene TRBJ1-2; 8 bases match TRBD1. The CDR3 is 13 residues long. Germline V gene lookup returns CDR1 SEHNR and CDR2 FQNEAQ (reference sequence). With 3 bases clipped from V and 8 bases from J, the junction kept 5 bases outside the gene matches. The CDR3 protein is CASSLDRALGYTF. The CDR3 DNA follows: TGTGCCAGCAGCTTGGACAGGGCCTTGGGCTACACCTTC.

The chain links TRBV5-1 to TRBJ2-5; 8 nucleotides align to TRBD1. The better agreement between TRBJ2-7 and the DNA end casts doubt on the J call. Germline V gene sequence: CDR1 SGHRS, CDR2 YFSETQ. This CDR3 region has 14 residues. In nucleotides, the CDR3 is TGCGCCAGCAGCCCTGGACAGGGTTTGGTCGAGCAGTACTTC. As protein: CASSPGQGLVEQYF.

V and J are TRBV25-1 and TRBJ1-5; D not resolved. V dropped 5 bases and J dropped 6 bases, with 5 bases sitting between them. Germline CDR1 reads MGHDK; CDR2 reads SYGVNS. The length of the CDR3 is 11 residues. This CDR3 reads CASSIIQPQHF. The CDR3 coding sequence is TGTGCCAGCAGTATCATTCAGCCCCAGCATTTT.

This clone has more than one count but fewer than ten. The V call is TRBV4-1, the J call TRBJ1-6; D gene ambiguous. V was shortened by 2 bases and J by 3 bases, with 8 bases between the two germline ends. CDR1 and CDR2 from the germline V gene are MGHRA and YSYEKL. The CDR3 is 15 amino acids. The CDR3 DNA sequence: TGCGCCAGCAGCCAATCCGCAGTCTATAATTCACCCCTCCACTTT. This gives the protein CASSQSAVYNSPLHF.

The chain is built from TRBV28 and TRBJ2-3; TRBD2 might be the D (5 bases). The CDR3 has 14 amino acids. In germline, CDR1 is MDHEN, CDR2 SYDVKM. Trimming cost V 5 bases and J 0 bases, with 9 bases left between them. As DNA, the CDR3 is TGTGCCAGCAGTGGGCCGGGGAGCACAGATACGCAGTATTTT. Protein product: CASSGPGSTDTQYF. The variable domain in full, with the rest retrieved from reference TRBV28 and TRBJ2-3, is DVKVTQSSRYLVKRTGEKVFLECVQDMDHENMFWYRQDPGLGLRLIYFSYDVKMKEKGDIPEGYSVSREKKERFSLILESASTNQTSMYLCASSGPGSTDTQYFGPGTRLTVL.

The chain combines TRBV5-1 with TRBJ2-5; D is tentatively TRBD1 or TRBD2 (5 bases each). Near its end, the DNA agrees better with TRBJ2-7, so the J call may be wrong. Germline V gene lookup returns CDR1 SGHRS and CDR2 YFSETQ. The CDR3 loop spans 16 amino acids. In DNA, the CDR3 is TGCGCCAGCAGCTCGTCCCAGGCTGGGGGCTCCTACGAGCAGTACTTC. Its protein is CASSSSQAGGSYEQYF.